One sample yielded the 24 T cell receptor beta chains listed below, sequenced in a study of follicular helper T cells after annual influenza vaccination. Time point indicated: 2014-2015 season, pre-vaccination. Sequencing used immunoSEQ multiplex PCR; TCRdb keeps in-frame clones, though not all of them. Among fewer than 9,500 clones listed, 75% to 85% were seen once. The source material was CXCR5+ CD38- circulating T follicular helper cells from blood, sampled on the day of influenza vaccination. Subset indicated: circulating Tfh, non-naive CD4+CXCR5+PD-1+ (ICOS+CD38+ or ICOS-CD38-). These receptors all stem from an adult who received the influenza vaccine.

The CDR3 here is CASSPGEEGYTF. The CDR3 DNA reads TGTGCCAGCAGTCCAGGGGAGGAGGGCTACACCTTC. V gene TRBV28 combines with J gene TRBJ1-2; perhaps TRBD1 as D (6 bases). V lost 5 bases and J 8 bases, leaving 12 bases between the germline ends. The V gene's germline CDR1 is MDHEN and CDR2 SYDVKM. The CDR3 has 12 residues.

This clone was counted only a few times. The genes are TRBV28 and TRBJ2-5; 7 nucleotides line up with TRBD2. The CDR3 contains 14 residues. Germline V CDR1 and CDR2: MDHEN, SYDVKM. The V segment lost 5 bases and the J segment 6 bases; nucleotides outside the gene matches: 9. The CDR3 sequence: CASSPQAGRQTQYF. The CDR3 DNA follows: TGTGCCAGCAGTCCACAAGCGGGGAGGCAGACCCAGTACTTC.

This clone was recorded only once. The rearrangement uses TRBV7-2 and TRBJ2-1; TRBD2 aligns across 8 bases. This CDR3 has 14 residues. J gave up 4 bases and V 4 bases, and 3 bases lay outside the gene matches. Germline V lookup: CDR1 SGHTA, CDR2 FQGNSA. The CDR3 loop reads CASSSGGLYNEQFF. CDR3 in DNA: TGTGCCAGCAGCTCGGGGGGGCTTTACAATGAGCAGTTCTTC.

The rearrangement joins TRBV7-9 to TRBJ1-1, with D perhaps matching TRBD1 (6 bases). Trimming pared 2 bases from V and 5 bases from J, leaving 6 bases between. Germline V gene data show CDR1 as SEHNR and CDR2 as FQNEAQ (reference sequence). The length of the CDR3 is 12 residues. The CDR3 is CASSLTGTEAFF. CDR3 bases: TGTGCCAGCAGCTTAACAGGGACTGAAGCTTTCTTT. Full variable domain (outside the CDR3, taken from reference TRBV7-9 and TRBJ1-1): DTGVSQNPRHKITKRGQNVTFRCDPISEHNRLYWYRQTLGQGPEFLTYFQNEAQLEKSRLLSDRFSAERPKGSFSTLEIQRTEQGDSAMYLCASSLTGTEAFFGQGTRLTVV.

This clone was recorded only once. V and J are TRBV18 and TRBJ1-1, with a tentative D call TRBD1 (6 bases). Germline-derived CDR1 and CDR2 are KGHSH and LQKENI. The CDR3 extends over 16 amino acids. Trimming pared 2 bases from V and 4 bases from J, leaving 17 bases between. The CDR3 DNA is TGTGCCAGCTCACCAAGGGTCGAGGGAGGGGGCACTGAAGCTTTCTTT. Translating gives CASSPRVEGGGTEAFF.

The chain links TRBV7-2 to TRBJ2-1, with TRBD1 matching 8 bases. The CDR3 loop spans 13 amino acids. The J segment lost 6 bases and the V segment lost 5 bases, leaving 3 bases of the junction unmatched. The germline CDR1 and CDR2 sequences are SGHTA and FQGNSA. CDR3 region: CASSGQGGNEQFF. CDR3 in DNA: TGTGCCAGCAGCGGACAGGGAGGCAATGAGCAGTTCTTC.

This chain joins TRBV5-1 and TRBJ2-5, with D hard to call. Trimming left V 0 bases short and J 3 bases short, with 6 bases between. Germline loops: CDR1 SGHRS, CDR2 YFSETQ. The CDR3 consists of 13 residues. The CDR3 loop reads CASSLEGKETQYF. CDR3 DNA sequence: TGCGCCAGCAGCTTGGAAGGAAAAGAGACCCAGTACTTC.

The chain employs TRBV28 and TRBJ2-1; D is undetermined. V was shortened by 6 bases and J by 7 bases, with 16 bases between the two germline ends. The CDR3 extends over 14 amino acids. Germline V gene lookup returns CDR1 MDHEN and CDR2 SYDVKM. CDR3 nucleotide sequence: TGTGCCAGCAGATCCCCGAGAGTGGCAAATGAGCAGTTCTTC. It translates to CASRSPRVANEQFF.

The chain uses TRBV7-3 and TRBJ1-1; TRBD1 matches 8 bases. Trimming at V came to 3 bases and at J to 6 bases, leaving 3 bases not matched to a gene. CDR3 length: 13 residues. Germline V gene data show CDR1 as SGHTA and CDR2 as FQGTGA. CDR3 in DNA: TGTGCCAGCAGCTTCGACAGGGGTGCTGAAGCTTTCTTT. It encodes CASSFDRGAEAFF.

The V gene is TRBV20-1, the J gene TRBJ1-2; no firm D call. CDR3 length equals 10 residues. CDR1 DFQATT and CDR2 SNEGSKA come from the germline V gene (reference sequence). The ends were cut back, 3 bases at V and 6 bases at J, with 5 bases in the middle. The chain's CDR3 is CSARVDGYTF. The CDR3 DNA reads as TGCAGTGCTAGGGTAGATGGCTACACCTTC.

The genes are TRBV6-1 and TRBJ2-1; 12 bases agree with TRBD2. Germline V gene sequence: CDR1 MNHNS, CDR2 SASEGT. The V segment lost 7 bases and the J segment 6 bases; nucleotides outside the gene matches: 7. The CDR3 has 15 residues. CDR3 nucleotide sequence: TGTGCCAGCATTCTAGCGGGGGGGACATCCAATGAGCAGTTCTTC. Translated: CASILAGGTSNEQFF.

This chain uses TRBV7-2 with TRBJ2-3; the match to TRBD2 covers 12 bases. The CDR3 contains 17 residues. Per germline, CDR1 SGHTA and CDR2 FQGNSA. The V segment lost 0 bases and the J segment 2 bases; nucleotides outside the gene matches: 3. In DNA form, the CDR3 reads TGTGCCAGCAGCTTAGCGAGGACTAGCGGGGTCACAGATACGCAGTATTTT. Its protein product is CASSLARTSGVTDTQYF.

This chain joins TRBV7-2 and TRBJ1-2; D is uncertain. CDR3 length equals 15 residues. Per the germline V gene, CDR1 is SGHTA and CDR2 is FQGNSA. Trimming left V 4 bases short and J 5 bases short, with 17 bases between. The CDR3 region has the DNA TGTGCCAGCAGCTCGGACGCCCCCGGAAGGTATGGCTACACCTTC. Residues: CASSSDAPGRYGYTF. The whole variable domain, remainder taken from reference TRBV7-2 and TRBJ1-2, is GAGVSQSPSNKVTEKGKDVELRCDPISGHTALYWYRQSLGQGLEFLIYFQGNSAPDKSGLPSDRFSAERTGGSVSTLTIQRTQQEDSAVYLCASSSDAPGRYGYTFGSGTRLTVV.

This clone was seen once. This chain links TRBV9 with TRBJ2-1, with 14 bases identical to TRBD2. With 3 bases clipped from V and 11 bases from J, the junction kept 7 bases outside the gene matches. Germline CDR1 is SGDLS and CDR2 is YYNGEE. This CDR3 is 15 amino acids long. The CDR3 spells CASSAEGTSGGQQFF. Written as DNA, the CDR3 is TGTGCCAGCAGCGCGGAGGGGACTAGCGGGGGTCAGCAGTTCTTC. The whole variable domain, remainder taken from reference TRBV9 and TRBJ2-1, is DSGVTQTPKHLITATGQRVTLRCSPRSGDLSVYWYQQSLDQGLQFLIQYYNGEERAKGNILERFSAQQFPDLHSELNLSSLELGDSALYFCASSAEGTSGGQQFFGPGTRLTVL.

The genes are TRBV15 and TRBJ2-7, with 11 bases aligning to TRBD1. Germline loops: CDR1 LNHNV, CDR2 YYDKDF (reference sequence). Trimming at V came to 4 bases and at J to 0 bases, leaving 2 bases not matched to a gene. This CDR3 contains 15 residues. CDR3 DNA: TGTGCCACCAGCATCGGGACAGGGGGCTCCTACGAGCAGTACTTC. Translating it yields CATSIGTGGSYEQYF.

V is TRBV11-2 and J is TRBJ2-7; no reliable D call. Trimming took off 5 bases at V and 2 bases at J, with 10 bases between the two ends. The CDR3 is 13 residues long. Looked up from germline, CDR1 is SGHAT and CDR2 is FQNNGV. The CDR3, as DNA: TGTGCCAGCAGCAGAAGGTGGGCCTACGAGCAGTACTTC. It yields the protein CASSRRWAYEQYF.

The chain links TRBV9 to TRBJ1-3; D is unclear. Between the trimmed V and J ends, which lost 0 bases and 2 bases, there was a span of 18 bases. Germline loops: CDR1 SGDLS, CDR2 YYNGEE. The length of the CDR3 is 18 residues. CDR3 nucleotide sequence: TGTGCCAGCAGCGTAGCGCCACGTGTAGACGGGCCTGGAAACACCATATATTTT. Amino acids: CASSVAPRVDGPGNTIYF.

V is TRBV30 and J is TRBJ2-6; D remains ambiguous. The CDR3 totals 15 residues. Trimming left V 0 bases short and J 1 base short, with 7 bases between. The germline CDR1 and CDR2 sequences are GTSNPN and SVGIG (reference sequence). CDR3 DNA sequence: TGTGCCTGGAGTGTATGGGGTTCTGGGGCCAACGTCCTGACTTTC. Protein sequence: CAWSVWGSGANVLTF.

The rearrangement links TRBV2 to TRBJ2-3; D gene ambiguous. Germline V CDR1 and CDR2: SNHLY, FYNNEI. CDR3 length equals 13 residues. The ends were cut back, 6 bases at V and 5 bases at J, with 12 bases in the middle. The DNA of the CDR3 is TGTGCCAGCAGCCCTAGACTCGGAGATACGCAGTATTTT. It specifies CASSPRLGDTQYF.

The rearrangement uses TRBV2 and TRBJ1-2, with no clear D. V lost 5 bases, J lost 0 bases, and 10 bases lay in between. Germline values: CDR1 SNHLY, CDR2 FYNNEI. The CDR3 runs to 14 residues. CDR3 region: CASSQRGTNYGYTF. The CDR3 DNA sequence: TGTGCCAGCAGTCAGCGGGGTACTAACTATGGCTACACCTTC.

The genes are TRBV5-1 and TRBJ2-3, with unresolved D. Germline V gene lookup returns CDR1 SGHRS and CDR2 YFSETQ. The CDR3 runs to 14 residues. The V end was cut by 0 bases, the J end by 3 bases, with 8 bases between. The DNA of the CDR3 is TGCGCCAGCAGCTTGGGAGTTTTGACAGATACGCAGTATTTT. The encoded protein is CASSLGVLTDTQYF.

This clone was seen a handful of times. This chain uses TRBV4-2 with TRBJ1-3, with TRBD1 as a possible D gene (5 bases). Germline V gene lookup returns CDR1 LGHNA and CDR2 YNFKEQ. The germline V and J ends were trimmed by 1 base and 3 bases, with 10 bases remaining between them. The CDR3 runs to 15 residues. The CDR3 nucleotides are TGTGCCAGCAGCCAAGGAGGGGAAATTGGAAACACCATATATTTT. Residues: CASSQGGEIGNTIYF.

The CDR3 sequence is CASSSTQGAYGYTF. CDR3 sequence (DNA): TGCGCCAGCAGCTCCACACAGGGGGCCTATGGCTACACCTTC. The V and J genes are TRBV5-1 and TRBJ1-2; 9 bases are shared with TRBD1. J was trimmed by 4 bases and V by 3 bases; bases with no gene match: 4. The germline V gene encodes CDR1 SGHRS and CDR2 YFSETQ. There are 14 residues in the CDR3.

This sequence joins TRBV7-9 and TRBJ2-1; D tentatively reads TRBD1 or TRBD2 (5 bases each). The V gene's germline CDR1 is SEHNR and CDR2 FQNEAQ (reference sequence). V was clipped by 5 bases and J by 0 bases, with 17 bases between them. The CDR3 spans 17 residues. The CDR3 reads CASSIGTGGFSYNEQFF. The CDR3 DNA is TGTGCCAGCAGCATAGGGACCGGAGGATTCTCCTACAATGAGCAGTTCTTC.